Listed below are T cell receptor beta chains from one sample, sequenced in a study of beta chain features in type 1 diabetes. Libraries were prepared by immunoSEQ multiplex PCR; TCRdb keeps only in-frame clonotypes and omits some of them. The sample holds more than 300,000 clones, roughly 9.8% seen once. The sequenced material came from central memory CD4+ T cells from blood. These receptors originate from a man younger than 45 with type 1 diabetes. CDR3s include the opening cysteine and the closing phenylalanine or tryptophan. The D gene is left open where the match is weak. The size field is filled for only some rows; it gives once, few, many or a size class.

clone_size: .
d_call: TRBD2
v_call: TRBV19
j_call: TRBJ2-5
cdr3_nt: TGTGCCAGTACTTTTTCAGCGGGAGTGGGAGAGACCCAGTACTTC
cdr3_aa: CASTFSAGVGETQYF

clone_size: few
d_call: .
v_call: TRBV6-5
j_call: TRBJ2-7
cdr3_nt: TGTGCCATCAGTGAAGGGGAATACGAGCAGTACTTC
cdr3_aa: CAISEGEYEQYF

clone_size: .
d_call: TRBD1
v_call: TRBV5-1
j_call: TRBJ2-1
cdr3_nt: TGCGCCAGCAGCGTAGGACAGGGGGCGGGCGATGAGCAGTTCTTC
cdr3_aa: CASSVGQGAGDEQFF

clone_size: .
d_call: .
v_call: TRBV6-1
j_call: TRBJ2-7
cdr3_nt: TGTGCCAGCAGTGAAGCAGGCCAGTACTACGAGCAGTACTTC
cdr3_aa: CASSEAGQYYEQYF

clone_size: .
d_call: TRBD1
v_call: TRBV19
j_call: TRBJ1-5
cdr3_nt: TGTGCCAGTAGTGGAACAGGGGGCGGACAGCCCCAGCATTTT
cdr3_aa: CASSGTGGGQPQHF

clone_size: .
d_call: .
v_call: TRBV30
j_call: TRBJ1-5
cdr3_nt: TGTGCCTGGGCCCAGGGAGGCGGTCAGCCCCAGCATTTT
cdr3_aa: CAWAQGGGQPQHF

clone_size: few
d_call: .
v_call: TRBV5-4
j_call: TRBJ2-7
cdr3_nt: TGTGCCAGCAGCCCTCTCATCGGCACAACAGCTACCTACGAGCAGTACTTC
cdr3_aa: CASSPLIGTTATYEQYF

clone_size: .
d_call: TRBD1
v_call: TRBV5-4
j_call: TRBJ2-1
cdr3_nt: TGTGCCAGCAGCCCTTCCGGGACAGGGATATACAATGAGCAGTTCTTC
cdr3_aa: CASSPSGTGIYNEQFF

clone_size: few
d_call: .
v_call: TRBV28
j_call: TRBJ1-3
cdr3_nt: TGTGCCAGCCGAAATGCTGGAAACACCATATATTTT
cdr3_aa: CASRNAGNTIYF

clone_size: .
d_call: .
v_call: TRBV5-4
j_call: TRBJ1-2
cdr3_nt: TGTGCCAGCAGCGGAAATTGGGACACCTATGGCTACACCTTC
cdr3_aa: CASSGNWDTYGYTF

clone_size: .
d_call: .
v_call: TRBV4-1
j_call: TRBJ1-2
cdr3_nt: TGCGCCAGCAGCCAATCCGGGGCCCCACAGGTCCACACCTTC
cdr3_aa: CASSQSGAPQVHTF

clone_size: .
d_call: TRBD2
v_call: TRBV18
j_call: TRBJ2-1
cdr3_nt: TGTGCCAGCTCACCACTCGATGGGGGGGACTACAATGAGCAGTTCTTC
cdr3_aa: CASSPLDGGDYNEQFF

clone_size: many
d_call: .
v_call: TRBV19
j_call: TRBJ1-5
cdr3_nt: TGTGCCAGTAGGCGGGACATCGGGAGCAATCAGCCCCAGCATTTT
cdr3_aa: CASRRDIGSNQPQHF

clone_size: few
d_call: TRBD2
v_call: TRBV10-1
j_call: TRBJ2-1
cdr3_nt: TGCGCCAGCACGGCGGGAGGGCTCCCGCAGTTCTTC
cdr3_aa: CASTAGGLPQFF

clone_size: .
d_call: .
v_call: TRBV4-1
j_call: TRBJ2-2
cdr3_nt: TGCGCCAGCAGCCAAGCCCCACAGGTCTCGCTCACCGGGGAGCTGTTTTTT
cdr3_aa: CASSQAPQVSLTGELFF

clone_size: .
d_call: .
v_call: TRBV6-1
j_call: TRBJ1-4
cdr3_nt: TGTGCCAGCAGTGAAGCGATCCATGCAGGTCCTAATGAAAAACTGTTTTTT
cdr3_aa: CASSEAIHAGPNEKLFF

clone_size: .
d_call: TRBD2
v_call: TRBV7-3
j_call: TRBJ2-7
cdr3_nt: TGTGCCAGCAGCGGCACTAGCGGGAGTTTATACGAGCAGTACTTC
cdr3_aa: CASSGTSGSLYEQYF

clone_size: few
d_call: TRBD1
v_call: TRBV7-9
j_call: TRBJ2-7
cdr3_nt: TGTGCCAGCAGCTTGGACAGGGGCGAGCAGTACTTC
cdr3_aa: CASSLDRGEQYF

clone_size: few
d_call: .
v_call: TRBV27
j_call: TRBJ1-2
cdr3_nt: TGTGCCAGCAGTCATAACATGGCAAGCGGGGTTTATGGCTACACCTTC
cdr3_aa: CASSHNMASGVYGYTF

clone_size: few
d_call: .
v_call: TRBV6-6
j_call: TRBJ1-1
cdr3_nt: TGTGCCAGCTTTTCCAACACTGAAGCTTTCTTT
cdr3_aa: CASFSNTEAFF

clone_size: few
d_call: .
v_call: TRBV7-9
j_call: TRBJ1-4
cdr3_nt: TGTGCCAGCAGCCCCCGCAGGGGCGACATGGCAGGGGAAAAACTGTTTTTT
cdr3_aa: CASSPRRGDMAGEKLFF

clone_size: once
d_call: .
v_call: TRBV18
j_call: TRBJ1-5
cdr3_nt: TGTGCCAGCTCACCAACCTGGGATAGCAATCAGCCCCAGCATTTT
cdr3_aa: CASSPTWDSNQPQHF

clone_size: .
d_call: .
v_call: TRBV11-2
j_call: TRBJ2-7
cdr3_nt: TGTGCCAGCAGCTCAAACGACGTGACAGGGAGGGAGTTC
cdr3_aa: CASSSNDVTGREF

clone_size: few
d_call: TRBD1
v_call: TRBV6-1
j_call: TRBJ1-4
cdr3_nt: TGTGCCAGCAGTGATCTACCGGGACAGGGGAATGAAAAACTGTTTTTT
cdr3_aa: CASSDLPGQGNEKLFF

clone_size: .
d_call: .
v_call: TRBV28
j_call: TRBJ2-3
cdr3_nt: TGTGCCAGCAGTTTTCCCGGGGGGCCCAGCACAGATACGCAGTATTTT
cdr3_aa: CASSFPGGPSTDTQYF

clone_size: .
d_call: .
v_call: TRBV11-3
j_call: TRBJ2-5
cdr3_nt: TGTGCCAGCAGTCGGGACAATCAAGAGACCCAGTACTTC
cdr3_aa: CASSRDNQETQYF

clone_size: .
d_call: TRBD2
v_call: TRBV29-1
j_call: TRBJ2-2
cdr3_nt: TGCACCTGCCGACTAGCTGATACCGGGGAGCTGTTTTTT
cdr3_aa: CTCRLADTGELFF

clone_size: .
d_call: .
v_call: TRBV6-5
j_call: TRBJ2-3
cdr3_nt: TGTGCCAGCAGTTACTCGAGAGGGTTGAGCGGTACGCAGTATTTT
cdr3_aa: CASSYSRGLSGTQYF

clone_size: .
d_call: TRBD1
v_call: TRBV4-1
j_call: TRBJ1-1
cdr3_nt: TGCGCCAGCAGCCAAAGGGACAGTGAAACTGAAGCTTTCTTT
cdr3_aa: CASSQRDSETEAFF

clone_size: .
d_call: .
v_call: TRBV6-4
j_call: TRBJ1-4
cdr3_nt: TGTGCCAGCAGTGGGGAATACGGAGAAAAACTGTTTTTT
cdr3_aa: CASSGEYGEKLFF

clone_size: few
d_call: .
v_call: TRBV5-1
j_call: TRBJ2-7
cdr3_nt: TGCGCCAGCAGCGTAGAGGGGGGTCCCTACGAGCAGTACTTC
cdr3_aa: CASSVEGGPYEQYF

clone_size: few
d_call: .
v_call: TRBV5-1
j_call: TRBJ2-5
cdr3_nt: TGCGCCAGCAGCTTGTTGGGTCGGGTGGACCAAGAGACCCAGTACTTC
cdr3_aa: CASSLLGRVDQETQYF

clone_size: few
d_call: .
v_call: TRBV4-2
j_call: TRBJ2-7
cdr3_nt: TGTGCCAGCAGCCCCGGTGGGGGGCAGGGAGAGCAGTACTTC
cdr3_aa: CASSPGGGQGEQYF

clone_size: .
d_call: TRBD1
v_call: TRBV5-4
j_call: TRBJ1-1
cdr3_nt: TGTGCCAGCAGCTTACCCGGGACAGCCTTTGAAGCTTTCTTT
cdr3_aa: CASSLPGTAFEAFF

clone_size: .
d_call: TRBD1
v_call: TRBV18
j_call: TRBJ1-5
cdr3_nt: TGTGCCAGCTCACCCGGGACAGGGGGCAATCAGCCCCAGCATTTT
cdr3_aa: CASSPGTGGNQPQHF

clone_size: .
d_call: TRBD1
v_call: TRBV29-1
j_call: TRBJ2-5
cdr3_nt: TGCAGCGTTGAACGGCAGGTCAGGGGGGAGACCCAGTACTTC
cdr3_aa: CSVERQVRGETQYF

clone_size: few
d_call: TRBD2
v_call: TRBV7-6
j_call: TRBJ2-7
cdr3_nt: TGTGCCAGCAGTCCAGCGCGGGGGGGCGGTTACGAGCAGTACTTC
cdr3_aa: CASSPARGGGYEQYF

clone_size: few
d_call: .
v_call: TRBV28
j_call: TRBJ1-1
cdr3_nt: TGTGCCAGCAGTTTCACCGGGGCCGGAGGTACGAACACTGAAGCTTTCTTT
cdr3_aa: CASSFTGAGGTNTEAFF

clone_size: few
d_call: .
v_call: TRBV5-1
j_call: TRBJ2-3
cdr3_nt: TGCGCCAGCAGCTTGGGGTCTACAACAACCACAGATACGCAGTATTTT
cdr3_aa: CASSLGSTTTTDTQYF

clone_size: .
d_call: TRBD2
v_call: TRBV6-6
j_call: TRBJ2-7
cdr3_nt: TGTGCCAGCAGTTCCCGTTTAGGTAGCGGGAGCTACGAGCAGTACTTC
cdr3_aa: CASSSRLGSGSYEQYF

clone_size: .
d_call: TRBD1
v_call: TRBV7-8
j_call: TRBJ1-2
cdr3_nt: TGTGCCAGCAGCTCACCACGGGACAGGACCAACTATGGCTACACCTTC
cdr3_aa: CASSSPRDRTNYGYTF

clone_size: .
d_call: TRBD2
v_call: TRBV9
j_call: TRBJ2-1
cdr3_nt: TGTGCCAGCAGCGTAGCGGCGGGACTAGGTCACAATGAGCAGTTCTTC
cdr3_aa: CASSVAAGLGHNEQFF

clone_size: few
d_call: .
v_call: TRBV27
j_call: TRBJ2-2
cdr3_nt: TGTGCCAGCAGCCCCGGGACGGCGCGGGAGCTGTTTTTT
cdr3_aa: CASSPGTARELFF

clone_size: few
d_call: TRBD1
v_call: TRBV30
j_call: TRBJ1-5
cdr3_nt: TGTGCCTGGAGTGACCCGAAACAGGGGGAGAATCAGCCCCAGCATTTT
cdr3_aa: CAWSDPKQGENQPQHF

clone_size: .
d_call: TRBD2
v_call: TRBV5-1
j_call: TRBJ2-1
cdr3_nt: TGCGCCAGCAGCTTGGGAGGGAGGGGAATGGATGAGCAGTTCTTC
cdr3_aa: CASSLGGRGMDEQFF

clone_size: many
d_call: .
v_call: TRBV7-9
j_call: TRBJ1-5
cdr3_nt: TGTGCCAGCAGCCAGGAGACTAGCAATCAGCCCCAGCATTTT
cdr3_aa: CASSQETSNQPQHF

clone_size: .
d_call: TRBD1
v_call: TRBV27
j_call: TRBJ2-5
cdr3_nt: TGTGCCAGCAGTTACAGGACAGGGGGCGAGACCCAGTACTTC
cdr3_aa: CASSYRTGGETQYF

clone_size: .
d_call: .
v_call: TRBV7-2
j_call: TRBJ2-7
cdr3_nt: TGTGCCAGCAGCACGCAAGGCGAGCAGTACTTC
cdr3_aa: CASSTQGEQYF

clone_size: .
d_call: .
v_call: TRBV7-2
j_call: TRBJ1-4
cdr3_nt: TGTGCCAGCAGCTTCGGCGGGGGCGGAGGTAATGAAAAACTGTTTTTT
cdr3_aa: CASSFGGGGGNEKLFF

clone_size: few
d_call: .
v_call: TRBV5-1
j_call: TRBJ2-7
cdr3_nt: TGCGCCAGCAGCTTGAGCATCGGGACGGACCCCTACGAGCAGTACTTC
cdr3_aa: CASSLSIGTDPYEQYF

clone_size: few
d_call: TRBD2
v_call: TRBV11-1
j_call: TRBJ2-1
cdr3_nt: TGTGCCAGCAGCTCCGGGACTAGCGGGGCCGAGCAGTTCTTC
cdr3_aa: CASSSGTSGAEQFF

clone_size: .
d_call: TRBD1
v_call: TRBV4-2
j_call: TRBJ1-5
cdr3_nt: TGTGCCAGCAGCCAAAGGGGGGACAGTTTCAATCAGCCCCAGCATTTT
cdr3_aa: CASSQRGDSFNQPQHF

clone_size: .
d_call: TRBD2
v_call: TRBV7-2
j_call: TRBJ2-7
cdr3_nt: TGTGCCAGCAGCCCCCCGGCGGGAGCGGCCTACGAGCAGTACTTC
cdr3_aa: CASSPPAGAAYEQYF